This TCR beta chain was sequenced for a study of T-cell reconstitution after alpha-beta-depleted transplantation in children. Study-level findings and limits: Reportedly, alpha-beta T cells present about two months post-transplant originated from several hundred expanded clones of graft origin. Some patients owed their high day-60 TCRbeta diversity to surviving recipient T cells and thymic progenitors. It was newly produced T cells that mostly accounted for T-cell counts and diversity one year after transplant.

Unique molecular identifiers were incorporated during preparation of the TCRbeta library. Each CDR3 protein is one row after TCRdb ran MiXCR on the PCR reads. The table includes fewer than 250,000 distinct CDR3 sequences, 17% detected once. There are 13 residues in the CDR3. The germline V and J ends were trimmed by 7 bases and 1 base, with 8 bases remaining between them. Only a few counts were recorded for this clonotype. Its antigen is undetermined. The chain links TRBV12-3 or TRBV12-4 to TRBJ1-5; D uncertain. The source material was PBMCs, mostly from graft donor cells, sampled 360 days after TCRalphabeta/CD19-depleted stem cell transplant. This TCR was sampled from a male patient aged 2-10 years who had a stem cell transplant for acute lymphoblastic leukemia, so the T cells may come from the graft donor. The CDR3 protein is CASTSGSNQPQHF. Written as DNA, the CDR3 is TGTGCCAGCACTTCGGGAAGCAATCAGCCCCAGCATTTT.